Presented here are 23 T cell receptor beta chains from one specimen sequenced in a study of T cells in Graves' hyperthyroidism and ophthalmopathy. Researchers amplified the TCR beta CDR3 regions from RNA transcripts. The HTBI primer set drove a first-round RT-PCR of the TCR CDR3. TCRdb recomputed calls from the multiplex PCR reads with MiXCR, one row per CDR3 protein. This sample carries approximately 600,000 distinct CDR3 sequences, about 16% of them seen once, and the ten largest clones take around 4%. The specimen sequenced was blood. These receptors originate from a woman aged 25-40 years with Graves' hyperthyroidism.

This chain joins TRBV6-4 and TRBJ1-6, with 10 nucleotides matching TRBD1. Germline V gene sequence: CDR1 MRHNA, CDR2 SNTAGT. Trimming removed 6 bases from V and 10 bases from J; junction bases left unmatched: 12. This CDR3 is 16 amino acids long. CDR3 nucleotides: TGTGCCAGCAGCTCGACAGGGGGCGCATTCGGATCACCCCTCCACTTT. Its protein product is CASSSTGGAFGSPLHF.

The sample holds many counts of this clonotype. V and J are TRBV7-2 and TRBJ2-7; perhaps TRBD1 as D (7 bases). Germline values: CDR1 SGHTA, CDR2 FQGNSA. Trimming stripped 0 bases from V and 4 bases from J, with 13 bases between. The CDR3 runs to 15 residues. CDR3 sequence: CASSLAFAGGYEQYF. The CDR3 bases are TGTGCCAGCAGCTTAGCATTCGCAGGGGGGTACGAGCAGTACTTC.

Many counts were recorded for this clonotype. CDR3 nucleotide sequence: TGTGCCAGCAGCTTAGATCAAGCGAGGGTGAGAGAAAAACTGTTTTTT. Protein sequence: CASSLDQARVREKLFF. V gene TRBV11-2 combines with J gene TRBJ1-4; D uncertain. This CDR3 region has 16 residues. Germline V gene lookup returns CDR1 SGHAT and CDR2 FQNNGV. The germline V and J ends were trimmed by 0 bases and 8 bases, with 16 bases remaining between them. The whole variable domain, filled in from reference TRBV11-2 and TRBJ1-4, reads EAGVAQSPRYKIIEKRQSVAFWCNPISGHATLYWYQQILGQGPKLLIQFQNNGVVDDSQLPKDRFSAERLKGVDSTLKIQPAKLEDSAVYLCASSLDQARVREKLFFGSGTQLSVL.

This clonotype has at least ten counts. The rearrangement joins TRBV7-9 to TRBJ2-7, with D perhaps matching TRBD1 (6 bases). The CDR3 sequence is 13 residues long. The V gene lost 6 bases and the J gene lost 3 bases, with 12 bases spanning the gap. CDR1 is SEHNR, CDR2 FQNEAQ, per germline (reference sequence). The CDR3 region has the DNA TGTGCCAGCAGGTCCCCACAGGGCTACGAGCAGTACTTC. Protein product: CASRSPQGYEQYF.

The chain has TRBV27 and TRBJ1-3, with D possibly matching TRBD1 (5 bases). CDR1 is MNHEY and CDR2 is SMNVEV in the germline V gene (reference sequence). The V gene lost 4 bases and the J gene lost 2 bases, with 15 bases spanning the gap. The length of the CDR3 is 16 residues. The CDR3 region is CASSSRAGGAGNTIYF. The CDR3 DNA reads as TGTGCCAGCAGTTCCCGAGCTGGGGGAGCTGGAAACACCATATATTTT.

This clonotype was counted many times. This rearrangement joins TRBV6-1 to TRBJ2-7, with 9 bases lining up with TRBD2. Germline CDR1 MNHNS, CDR2 SASEGT. The V and J ends lost 0 bases and 4 bases, in that order; junction bases with no gene match: 7. The CDR3 is 16 residues long. The CDR3: CASSEAAPSGIYEQYF. The DNA for the CDR3 is TGTGCCAGCAGTGAAGCGGCACCTAGCGGGATTTACGAGCAGTACTTC.

This clonotype was counted at least ten times. The chain links TRBV7-2 to TRBJ2-3; D unresolved. V lost 1 base, J lost 4 bases, and 9 bases lay in between. The CDR3 has 14 amino acids. Germline loops: CDR1 SGHTA, CDR2 FQGNSA. The CDR3 DNA sequence: TGTGCCAGCAGCTTAGGGGTTAGTTCAGATACGCAGTATTTT. Its translation: CASSLGVSSDTQYF.

This clonotype was detected only a few times. The CDR3 region has the DNA TGCGCCAGCAGCTTAATAATAGGGGCGAGCACTGAAGCTTTCTTT. Translating it yields CASSLIIGASTEAFF. The chain employs TRBV5-1 and TRBJ1-1; tentative D call: TRBD1 (5 bases). The V and J ends lost 2 bases and 4 bases respectively, with 15 bases between them. Germline CDR1 reads SGHRS; CDR2 reads YFSETQ. This CDR3 spans 15 amino acids.

The chain uses TRBV27 and TRBJ2-7; D might be TRBD1 (6 bases). Germline CDR1 and CDR2: MNHEY and SMNVEV (reference sequence). With 6 bases removed from V and 2 bases from J, the gap between germline ends came to 14 bases. The CDR3 is made up of 14 amino acids. The CDR3, as DNA: TGTGCCAGCAGAACACAGGGTTCGGCCTACGAGCAGTACTTC. Translation gives CASRTQGSAYEQYF.

The rearrangement links TRBV10-3 to TRBJ2-5, with 12 bases identical to TRBD1. J gave up 5 bases and V 6 bases, and 4 bases lay outside the gene matches. The CDR3 is 14 amino acids. From germline, CDR1 is ENHRY and CDR2 SYGVKD. The CDR3 loop reads CAIRGDRGQETQYF. The CDR3 DNA is TGTGCCATCAGGGGGGACAGGGGGCAGGAGACCCAGTACTTC.

This rearrangement joins TRBV5-8 to TRBJ1-2, with a tentative D call TRBD1 (5 bases). This CDR3 comprises 15 residues. Trimming cost V 2 bases and J 4 bases, with 15 bases left between them. Germline CDR1 SGHTS, CDR2 YDEGEE. In nucleotides, the CDR3 is TGTGCCAGCAGCTTTGGATGGGACCCCTTCTATGGCTACACCTTC. This sequence encodes CASSFGWDPFYGYTF.

This clonotype was seen many times. This chain connects TRBV12-3 or TRBV12-4 to TRBJ1-1; no definite D call. There are 15 residues in the CDR3. The V end was cut by 7 bases, the J end by 1 base, with 16 bases between. CDR3 sequence reads: CASNLGSPANTEAFF. The CDR3 region has the DNA TGTGCCAGCAACTTGGGATCCCCGGCGAACACTGAAGCTTTCTTT.

This clonotype was seen a few times. CDR3 in amino acids: CASSFVGGPTGELFF. Written as DNA, the CDR3 is TGTGCCAGCAGTTTTGTGGGAGGGCCGACCGGGGAGCTGTTTTTT. V usage is TRBV27 and J usage is TRBJ2-2; TRBD2 matches 7 bases. CDR3 length: 15 residues. From germline, CDR1 is MNHEY and CDR2 SMNVEV (reference sequence). The V and J ends lost 3 bases and 5 bases, in that order; junction bases with no gene match: 6.

This clonotype was observed at least ten times. The genes are TRBV2 and TRBJ1-4, with a possible D match to TRBD1 (5 bases). Germline loops: CDR1 SNHLY, CDR2 FYNNEI. V was cut by 4 bases and J by 7 bases, with 16 bases left in between. This CDR3 comprises 15 residues. Written as DNA, the CDR3 is TGTGCCAGCAGTGTAGAGCAGGGTCGGGGTGAAAAACTGTTTTTT. It translates to CASSVEQGRGEKLFF.

This clonotype showed up just once. The rearrangement joins TRBV4-1 to TRBJ2-3; no reliable D call. Germline V gene sequence: CDR1 MGHRA, CDR2 YSYEKL. Deletions cut 2 bases from V and 2 bases from J, with 14 bases between. The CDR3 is 16 residues long. CDR3 region: CASSQSFLADTDTQYF. The CDR3 DNA follows: TGCGCCAGCAGCCAAAGTTTTTTAGCAGACACAGATACGCAGTATTTT.

This clonotype occurred many times. This chain connects TRBV2 to TRBJ1-4; 10 positions agree with TRBD1. The V and J ends lost 4 bases and 7 bases, in that order; junction bases with no gene match: 15. The CDR3 sequence is 18 residues long. Germline-derived CDR1 and CDR2 are SNHLY and FYNNEI. CDR3 protein: CASSGPDRGRVTREKLFF. As DNA, the CDR3 is TGTGCCAGCAGTGGGCCCGACAGGGGGCGCGTCACTCGTGAAAAACTGTTTTTT.

As for this clonotype: This may arise from a read error, as a much more abundant clone is one base away. The V call is TRBV20-1, the J call TRBJ2-5; perhaps TRBD2 as D (5 bases). The CDR3 has 14 amino acids. V dropped 2 bases and J dropped 4 bases, with 14 bases sitting between them. In germline, CDR1 is DFQATT, CDR2 SNEGSKA (reference sequence). The CDR3 loop is CSARNRRGGETQYF. In DNA, the CDR3 is TGCAGTGCTAGAAATAGGCGAGGAGGAGAGACCCAGTACTTC.

The genes are TRBV14 and TRBJ1-2; D is unclear. This CDR3 comprises 16 residues. CDR1 SGHDN and CDR2 FVKESK come from the germline V gene. V lost 0 bases and J lost 4, with 15 bases in between. The CDR3 DNA follows: TGTGCCAGCAGCCAAGATCCGGGAGGAGGTGCCTATGGCTACACCTTC. Protein product: CASSQDPGGGAYGYTF.

This clonotype occurred a few times. The J gene is TRBJ2-2, the V gene TRBV4-2; TRBD2 is a possible D gene (6 bases). Trimming took 3 bases from V and 7 from J, leaving 12 bases between them. The CDR3 has 14 amino acids. Germline values: CDR1 LGHNA, CDR2 YNFKEQ. CDR3 sequence (DNA): TGTGCCAGCAGCCAGCCGGGGGTCGGCGGGGAGCTGTTTTTT. It yields the protein CASSQPGVGGELFF.

The chain has TRBV20-1 and TRBJ2-3; 13 bases map to TRBD2. Germline V gene lookup returns CDR1 DFQATT and CDR2 SNEGSKA (reference sequence). V was pared by 6 bases and J by 2 bases, with 5 bases of the junction left unmatched. The CDR3 length is 15 residues. CDR3 sequence (DNA): TGCAGTGCACAAACTAGCGGGAGGGCCACAGATACGCAGTATTTT. It translates to CSAQTSGRATDTQYF.

The chain is built from TRBV5-5 and TRBJ2-7, with D tentatively TRBD1 (5 bases). Germline CDR1 is SGHKS and CDR2 is YYEKEE (reference sequence). The CDR3 loop spans 12 amino acids. V was cut by 1 base and J by 7 bases, with 9 bases left in between. CDR3 loop: CASSLPRVEQYF. The DNA for the CDR3 is TGTGCCAGCAGCTTGCCCAGGGTGGAGCAGTACTTC.

The V gene is TRBV9, the J gene TRBJ2-3; possibly TRBD1 for D (5 bases). The V end lost 2 bases, the J end lost 6 bases, and 13 bases lay between the germline ends. The germline V gene encodes CDR1 SGDLS and CDR2 YYNGEE. This CDR3 is built from 14 residues. The CDR3 region is CASSVAGFLDTQYF. The CDR3 DNA is TGTGCCAGCAGCGTGGCAGGGTTCTTGGATACGCAGTATTTT.

In its sample, this clonotype was seen a few times. Germline is not matched at one junction end, which may reflect a read error. This sequence joins TRBV28 and TRBJ2-3; perhaps TRBD1 as D (5 bases). The CDR3 spans 13 residues. Germline V lookup: CDR1 MDHEN, CDR2 SYDVKM. For the CDR3, the DNA is TGTGCCAGCAGTACGGACCTCACAGGTACGCAGTATTTT. Residues: CASSTDLTGTQYF.